These 22 T cell receptor beta chains originate from one sample sequenced in a study of spatial heterogeneity in lung cancer. TCRdb redid the calling of the 5' RACE reads with MiXCR, one entry per CDR3 protein. The table lists 11,000 to 15,000 distinct CDR3 sequences, less than 14% of them singletons. Time point indicated: sample taken at primary tumor resection. Sequencing covered unsorted whole RNA taken from tumor, nontumor lung or frozen PBMC. The sequencing used PBMCs, collected at surgery. All receptors come from a female donor with early-stage non-small cell lung cancer.

This clonotype was picked up many times. The chain uses TRBV11-2 and TRBJ2-5, with 9 bases fitting TRBD2. The CDR3 runs to 16 residues. The germline CDR1 and CDR2 sequences are SGHAT and FQNNGV. The junction had 11 bases not matched to a gene; V was cut back by 4 bases and J by 5 bases. CDR3 DNA sequence: TGTGCCAGCAGCTCCCCCCGCGGGGGGGGCGAGGAGACCCAGTACTTC. Its protein product is CASSSPRGGGEETQYF.

There are many counts of this clonotype. The rearrangement links TRBV27 to TRBJ2-2; D possibly corresponds to TRBD1 (5 bases). CDR1 MNHEY and CDR2 SMNVEV come from the germline V gene (reference sequence). Trimming took 1 base from V and 4 from J, leaving 10 bases between them. This CDR3 contains 15 residues. The CDR3 nucleotides are TGTGCCAGCAGTTTATTGCAGGGCACCACCGGGGAGCTGTTTTTT. Translating it yields CASSLLQGTTGELFF.

On this clonotype itself: Given a much more abundant clone one base away, this may be a read error. The chain is built from TRBV5-1 and TRBJ2-5; maybe TRBD1 (5 bases). The CDR3 consists of 12 residues. Per the germline V gene, CDR1 is SGHRS and CDR2 is YFSETQ. The germline V and J ends were trimmed by 7 bases and 3 bases, with 10 bases remaining between them. CDR3 sequence: CASSRVEETQYF. CDR3 sequence (DNA): TGCGCCAGCTCCAGGGTCGAAGAGACCCAGTACTTC. Combining the CDR3 with reference TRBV5-1 and TRBJ2-5 gives the whole variable domain KAGVTQTPRYLIKTRGQQVTLSCSPISGHRSVSWYQQTPGQGLQFLFEYFSETQRNKGNFPGRFSGRQFSNSRSEMNVSTLELGDSALYLCASSRVEETQYFGPGTRLLVL.

The table lists this clonotype with a few counts. This chain uses TRBV12-3 or TRBV12-4 with TRBJ2-2; D gene unclear. This CDR3 region has 14 residues. The ends were cut back, 2 bases at V and 1 base at J, with 5 bases in the middle. CDR3 in DNA: TGTGCCAGCAGTTTATTTAAGAACACCGGGGAGCTGTTTTTT. Translated, it gives CASSLFKNTGELFF.

By share, this clonotype ranks as medium-sized (0.01 to 0.1%). This chain connects TRBV5-4 to TRBJ2-5, with 12 bases that match TRBD2. The length of the CDR3 is 17 residues. V trimming: 1 base; J trimming: 0 bases; junction bases outside the gene matches: 4. Germline lookup yields CDR1 SGHNT and CDR2 YYREEE (reference sequence). CDR3 nucleotide sequence: TGTGCCAGCAGCTTGACTAGCGGGGGGCGAAACCAAGAGACCCAGTACTTC. It encodes CASSLTSGGRNQETQYF.

In its sample, this clonotype was seen many times. This chain joins TRBV5-1 and TRBJ2-2, with D possibly TRBD1 on 5 matching bases. In germline, CDR1 is SGHRS, CDR2 YFSETQ. V was shortened by 3 bases and J by 3 bases, with 12 bases between the two germline ends. CDR3 length: 15 amino acids. CDR3: CASSWTRADTGELFF. The CDR3 bases are TGCGCCAGCAGCTGGACCAGGGCGGACACCGGGGAGCTGTTTTTT. Looking up the rest from reference TRBV5-1 and TRBJ2-2 gives the full variable domain: KAGVTQTPRYLIKTRGQQVTLSCSPISGHRSVSWYQQTPGQGLQFLFEYFSETQRNKGNFPGRFSGRQFSNSRSEMNVSTLELGDSALYLCASSWTRADTGELFFGEGSRLTVL.

The table lists this clonotype with a few counts. This chain uses TRBV6-6 with TRBJ2-3; 8 bases match TRBD2. The CDR3 runs 17 residues. Germline CDR1 reads MNHNY; CDR2 reads SVGAGI (reference sequence). V dropped 4 bases and J dropped 5; count of bases not matched to a gene: 14. The CDR3 DNA is TGTGCCAGCAGTTTTAAGAGCGGGGGAGCCGGAATAGATACGCAGTATTTT. This encodes CASSFKSGGAGIDTQYF.

This clonotype was recorded many times. The chain is built from TRBV6-5 and TRBJ1-6; 9 positions match TRBD1. This CDR3 comprises 15 residues. V was clipped by 5 bases and J by 9 bases; unmatched bases: 8. Germline CDR1 MNHEY, CDR2 SVGAGI. The CDR3 loop is CASSPRTGVGSPLHF. CDR3 DNA sequence: TGTGCCAGCAGTCCCCGGACAGGGGTCGGTTCACCCCTCCACTTT.

This clonotype was counted ten times or more. The chain carries TRBV11-2 and TRBJ2-5; a weak D match, TRBD2 (5 bases). V lost 3 bases and J 0 bases, leaving 5 bases between the germline ends. The CDR3 totals 13 residues. The germline gives CDR1 SGHAT, CDR2 FQNNGV. The CDR3 protein is CASSFGNQETQYF. In DNA form, the CDR3 reads TGTGCCAGCAGCTTCGGGAACCAAGAGACCCAGTACTTC.

This clonotype was seen repeatedly, ten times or more. The chain joins TRBV6-1 to TRBJ2-5; TRBD1 matches 12 bases. The CDR3 has 18 amino acids. V lost 4 bases and J lost 5; bases outside the gene matches: 14. Germline V lookup: CDR1 MNHNS, CDR2 SASEGT. The CDR3, as DNA: TGTGCCAGCAGTGTAATAGCTGCCGGGACAGGGGGCATGGAGACCCAGTACTTC. This sequence encodes CASSVIAAGTGGMETQYF.

This clonotype was found many times. The V and J genes are TRBV27 and TRBJ2-7; the match to TRBD1 covers 10 bases. Germline V gene data show CDR1 as MNHEY and CDR2 as SMNVEV (reference sequence). V lost 5 bases to trimming and J lost 8 bases; unmatched junction nucleotides: 6. The CDR3 has 13 residues. In DNA, the CDR3 is TGTGCCAGCAGTCCGGGACAGGGGTCCCAGCAGTACTTC. It yields the protein CASSPGQGSQQYF.

The chain recombines TRBV7-2 with TRBJ2-5; TRBD2 matches 9 bases. V lost 2 bases to trimming and J lost 2 bases; unmatched junction nucleotides: 3. The CDR3 length is 15 residues. Per germline, CDR1 SGHTA and CDR2 FQGNSA. The CDR3 nucleotides read TGTGCCAGCAGCTTACCAGCGGGGGGTCAAGAGACCCAGTACTTC. Translation gives CASSLPAGGQETQYF.

Ten or more counts support this clonotype. The chain uses TRBV7-9 and TRBJ2-7, with a possible D match to TRBD1 (5 bases). Germline assignment: CDR1 SEHNR and CDR2 FQNEAQ (reference sequence). The CDR3 has 12 residues. Trimming pared 4 bases from V and 10 bases from J, leaving 14 bases between. The CDR3 reads CASSSGSTEQYF. As DNA, the CDR3 is TGTGCCAGCAGCTCTGGGTCGACAGAACAGTACTTC.

In its sample, this clonotype was seen many times. The chain is built from TRBV6-6 and TRBJ1-5; no clear D gene. From germline, CDR1 is MNHNY and CDR2 SVGAGI (reference sequence). This CDR3 is built from 13 residues. Trimming left V 7 bases short and J 0 bases short, with 7 bases between. The CDR3 bases are TGTGCCAGCAAGATCAATAGCAATCAGCCCCAGCATTTT. Its translation is CASKINSNQPQHF.

The table lists this clonotype with a few counts. A much more abundant neighbour one base away suggests this may be a read error. The chain has TRBV20-1 and TRBJ2-5, with D perhaps matching TRBD1 (5 bases). Germline V lookup: CDR1 DFQATT, CDR2 SNEGSKA (reference sequence). The ends were cut back, 7 bases at V and 2 bases at J, with 14 bases in the middle. This CDR3 is 13 amino acids long. The CDR3 region is CSVVRTPQETQYF. Here the CDR3 DNA reads TGCAGTGTGGTTCGGACACCTCAAGAGACCCAGTACTTC.

This clonotype was observed a few times. The rearrangement joins TRBV12-3 or TRBV12-4 to TRBJ2-3, with TRBD2 matching over 11 bases. This CDR3 region has 15 residues. Trimming at V came to 6 bases and at J to 5 bases, leaving 7 bases not matched to a gene. In DNA, the CDR3 is TGTGCCAGCAGGATTAGCGGGGGGGCAGTAGATACGCAGTATTTT. Its translation is CASRISGGAVDTQYF.

J is TRBJ1-6 and V is TRBV12-3 or TRBV12-4, with 7 bases fitting TRBD1. V lost 7 bases, J lost 9 bases, and 9 bases stayed unmatched. This CDR3 has 14 amino acids. CDR3 DNA sequence: TGTGCCAGCAAGTTAGGGGGCTCAAGTTCACCCCTCCACTTT. Its protein product is CASKLGGSSSPLHF.

This clonotype was counted at least ten times. The V gene is TRBV6-5, the J gene TRBJ2-1; 10 bases match TRBD2. J lost 2 bases, V lost 2 bases, and 0 bases had no gene match. CDR1 is MNHEY, CDR2 SVGAGI, per germline. The CDR3 runs 15 residues. CDR3 bases: TGTGCCAGCAGTTACGGACTAGCGGCCTACAATGAGCAGTTCTTC. Its translation is CASSYGLAAYNEQFF.

This clonotype was found a few times. The rearrangement uses TRBV20-1 and TRBJ2-3; 9 bases align to TRBD2. Germline CDR1 DFQATT, CDR2 SNEGSKA (reference sequence). The CDR3 runs 14 residues. V was clipped by 1 base and J by 5 bases; unmatched bases: 4. In DNA, the CDR3 is TGCAGTGCTAGAGGGCTAGCGGGACAAGATACGCAGTATTTT. Protein product: CSARGLAGQDTQYF.

This clonotype was counted many times. This chain uses TRBV29-1 with TRBJ1-3, with D perhaps TRBD1 (6 bases). The CDR3 spans 18 residues. Germline CDR1 reads SQVTM; CDR2 reads ANQGSEA. The V end lost 6 bases, the J end lost 0 bases, and 24 bases lay between the germline ends. CDR3 sequence (DNA): TGCAGCGTGTCCGGGACACAAAGTTCCACCAGCTCTGGAAACACCATATATTTT. Translating gives CSVSGTQSSTSSGNTIYF.

The J gene is TRBJ1-1, the V gene TRBV6-6, with a weak D call TRBD1 (5 bases). The germline V gene has CDR1 MNHNY and CDR2 SVGAGI (reference sequence). Trimming cost V 5 bases and J 4 bases, with 8 bases left between them. The CDR3 runs 12 residues. Written as DNA, the CDR3 is TGTGCCAGCAGTCTTAGGGGCACTGAAGCTTTCTTT. It specifies CASSLRGTEAFF.

This clonotype was observed at least ten times. V gene TRBV7-9 combines with J gene TRBJ2-4; D uncertain. CDR1 SEHNR and CDR2 FQNEAQ come from the germline V gene (reference sequence). The CDR3 loop spans 12 amino acids. V was cut by 3 bases and J by 7 bases, with 7 bases left in between. CDR3 nucleotide sequence: TGTGCCAGCAGCTTGCAAGGCAACATTCAGTACTTC. This translates into CASSLQGNIQYF.